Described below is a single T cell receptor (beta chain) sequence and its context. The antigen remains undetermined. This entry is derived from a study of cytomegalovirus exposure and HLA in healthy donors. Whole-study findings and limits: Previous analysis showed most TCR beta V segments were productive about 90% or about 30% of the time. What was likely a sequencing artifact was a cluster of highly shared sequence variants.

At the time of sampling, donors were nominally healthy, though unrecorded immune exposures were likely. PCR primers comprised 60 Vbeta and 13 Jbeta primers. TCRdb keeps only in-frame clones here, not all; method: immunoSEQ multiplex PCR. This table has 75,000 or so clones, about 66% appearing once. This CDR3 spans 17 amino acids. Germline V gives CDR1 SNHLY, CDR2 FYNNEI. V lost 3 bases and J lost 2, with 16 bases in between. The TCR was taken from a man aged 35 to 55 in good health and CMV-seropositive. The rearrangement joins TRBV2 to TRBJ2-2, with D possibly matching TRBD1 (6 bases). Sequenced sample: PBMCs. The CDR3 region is CASSDIGGYSNTGELFF. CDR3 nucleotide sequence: TGTGCCAGCAGTGACATAGGGGGATATTCAAACACCGGGGAGCTGTTTTTT.